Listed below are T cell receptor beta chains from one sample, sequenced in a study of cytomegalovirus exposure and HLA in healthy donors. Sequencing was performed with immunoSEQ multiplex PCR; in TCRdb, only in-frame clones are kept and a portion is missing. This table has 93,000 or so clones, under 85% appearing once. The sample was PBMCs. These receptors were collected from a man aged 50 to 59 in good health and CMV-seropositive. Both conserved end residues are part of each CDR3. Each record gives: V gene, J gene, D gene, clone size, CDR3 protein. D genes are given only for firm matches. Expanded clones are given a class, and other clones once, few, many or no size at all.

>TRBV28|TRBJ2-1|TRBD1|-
CASSFGQGARNEQFF
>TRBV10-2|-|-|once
CASRGSGTYEQYF
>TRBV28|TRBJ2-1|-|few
CASSLFGTPIIGNEQFF
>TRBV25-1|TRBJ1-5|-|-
CATLGRNNQPQHF
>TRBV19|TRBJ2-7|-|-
CASSIFRAGSYEQYF
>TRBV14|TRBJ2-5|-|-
CASSSQGLGTQYF
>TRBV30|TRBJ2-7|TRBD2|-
CAWGTSGAYEQYF
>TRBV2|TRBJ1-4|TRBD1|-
CASRGDRGFEKLFF
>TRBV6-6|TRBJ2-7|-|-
CASTTGGLRSYEQYF
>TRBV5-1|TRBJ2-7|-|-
CASSLPSASLDSNYEQYF
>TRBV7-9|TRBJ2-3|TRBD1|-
CASSSRGQGARDTQYF
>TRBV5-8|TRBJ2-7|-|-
CASSFLQIHSYEQYF
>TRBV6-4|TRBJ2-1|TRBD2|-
CASSDSPERGDLVF
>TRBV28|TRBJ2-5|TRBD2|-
CASSFSTSGSQETQYF
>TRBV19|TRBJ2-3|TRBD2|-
CASSIGLAGGPSTDTQYF
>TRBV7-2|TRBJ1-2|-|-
CASSPTLGGNYGYTF
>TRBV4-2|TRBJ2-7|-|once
CASSQDHEGSEQYF
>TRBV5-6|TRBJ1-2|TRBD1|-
CASSWGGGQGNYGYTF
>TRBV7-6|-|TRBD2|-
CASSLAGGSYEQYF
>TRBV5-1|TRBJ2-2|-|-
CASSLTGNTGELFF
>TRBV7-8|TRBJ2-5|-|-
CASSQVQETQYF
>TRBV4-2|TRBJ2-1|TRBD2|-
CASSQETSGSYNEQFF
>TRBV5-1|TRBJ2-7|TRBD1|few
CASSLLGQGVSYEQYF
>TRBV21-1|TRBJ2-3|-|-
CATPERERDTQYF
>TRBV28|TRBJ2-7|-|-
CASSPRLDTYEQYF
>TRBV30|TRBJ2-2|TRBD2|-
CAWSRSSGRVSAGELFF
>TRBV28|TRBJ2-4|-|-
CASSSRVSKNIQYF
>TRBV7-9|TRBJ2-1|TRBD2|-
CASSHVLAGNNEQFF
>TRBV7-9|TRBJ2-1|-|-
CASSPAWLSYNEQFF
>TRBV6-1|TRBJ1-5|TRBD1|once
CASRDRVGQPQHF
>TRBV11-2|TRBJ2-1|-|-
CASSLETYNEQFF
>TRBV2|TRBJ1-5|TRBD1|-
CASSRTGVGNQPQHF
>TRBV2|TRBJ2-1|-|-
CASSERLVPNNEQFF
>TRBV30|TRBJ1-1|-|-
CAWSPTRTALNTEAFF
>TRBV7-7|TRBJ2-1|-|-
CASSLVIAHSSYNEQFF
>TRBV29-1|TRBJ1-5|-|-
CSVVDDGNQPQHF
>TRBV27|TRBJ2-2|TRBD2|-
CASSLSSGNTGELFF
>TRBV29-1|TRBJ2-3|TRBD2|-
CSVGKGTSGVEDTQYF
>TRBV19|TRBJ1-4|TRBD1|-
CASSTQGEAGEKLFF
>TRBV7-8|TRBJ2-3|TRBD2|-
CASSRREGSTDTQYF
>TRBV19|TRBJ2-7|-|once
CASSISGHSSYEQYF
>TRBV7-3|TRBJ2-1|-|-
CASSLNTQGRNEQFF
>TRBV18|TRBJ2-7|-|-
CASSPQGPVMDEQYF
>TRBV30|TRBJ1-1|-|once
CAWSTSGEAFF
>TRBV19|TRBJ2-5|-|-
CASGRVQETQYF
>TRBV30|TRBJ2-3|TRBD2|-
CASQLAGGFNTQYF
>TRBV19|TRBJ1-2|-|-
CASRTGQTYNYGYTF
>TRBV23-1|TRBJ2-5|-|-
CASSQKFGERDSQETQYF
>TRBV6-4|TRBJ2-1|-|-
CASSDSSGRMDEQFF
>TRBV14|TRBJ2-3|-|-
CASSQATGASDTQYF
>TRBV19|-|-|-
CASSLRLLAYEQYF
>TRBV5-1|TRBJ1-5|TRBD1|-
CASSLTGVDSNQPQHF